This T cell receptor beta chain was profiled in a study of control samples from healthy donors and cancer patients. The table lists this clone with a count of one. Profiling relied on immunoSEQ multiplex PCR, and the TCRdb table lists in-frame clones only, not all of them. This sample carries some 120,000 clones, approximately 94% of them seen once, and the ten largest clones take less than 4%. CDR1 and CDR2 from the germline V gene are SGHRS and YFSETQ. CDR3 length: 14 amino acids. The ends were cut back, 7 bases at V and 3 bases at J, with 13 bases in the middle. The chain links TRBV5-1 to TRBJ1-4; D may be TRBD1 (6 bases). This sequence was found in a man under 40 in good health. The source material was blood. In nucleotides, the CDR3 is TGCGCCAGCGCTTGGGGGGGCCCTAATGAAAAACTGTTTTTT. Translated, it gives CASAWGGPNEKLFF. The whole variable domain, remainder taken from reference TRBV5-1 and TRBJ1-4, is KAGVTQTPRYLIKTRGQQVTLSCSPISGHRSVSWYQQTPGQGLQFLFEYFSETQRNKGNFPGRFSGRQFSNSRSEMNVSTLELGDSALYLCASAWGGPNEKLFFGSGTQLSVL.